The clone carrying this T cell receptor (beta chain) was seen a handful of times. Its antigen is unknown. The sample comes from a study of identical twins. Study-wide results and caveats: Carriage of fewer insertions was seen in abundant cord blood beta clonotypes, whereas memory repertoires showed none. Invariant populations such as MAIT and iNKT cells could partly muddle zero-insertion analyses.

The CDR3 totals 19 residues. The germline CDR1 and CDR2 sequences are SGHAT and FQDESV (reference sequence). V shed 4 bases, J shed 4 bases, and the junction held 22 bases outside the gene matches. TCRdb reprocessed the 5' RACE reads with MiXCR, giving one entry per CDR3 protein. The table lists 450,000 to 600,000 distinct CDR3 sequences, approximately 20% of them singletons. The sample was also reused in another study, on yellow fever vaccine responses in identical twins.

The receptor's source is a woman between 18 and 30 years old in good health. J is TRBJ2-7 and V is TRBV11-1, with 7 nucleotides matching TRBD2. Sequenced sample: CD4+ T cells sorted from blood. The chain's CDR3 is CASSSWLGGSYASKYEQYF. The DNA for the CDR3 is TGTGCCAGCAGCTCGTGGCTAGGCGGGAGCTACGCGTCGAAATACGAGCAGTACTTC. The variable domain in full, with the rest retrieved from reference TRBV11-1 and TRBJ2-7, is EAEVAQSPRYKITEKSQAVAFWCDPISGHATLYWYRQILGQGPELLVQFQDESVVDDSQLPKDRFSAERLKGVDSTLKIQPAELGDSAMYLCASSSWLGGSYASKYEQYFGPGTRLTVT.